The 31 T cell receptor beta chains below all came from one sample that was sequenced in a study of T-cell reconstitution after alpha-beta-depleted transplantation in children. Unique molecular identifiers were incorporated during preparation of the TCRbeta library. In TCRdb, the PCR reads were re-called with MiXCR into one record per CDR3 protein. The sample lists 250,000 to 300,000 distinct CDR3 sequences; about a tenth were seen once. The input for sequencing was PBMCs from the stem cell graft donor, taken from the stem cell graft. Every receptor here comes from a human donor who donated a stem cell graft to a child with SCID.

This clonotype has a count of ten or more. This chain uses TRBV18 with TRBJ2-1; 11 bases match TRBD1. The J segment lost 7 bases and the V segment lost 8 bases, leaving 4 bases of the junction unmatched. Germline loops: CDR1 KGHSH, CDR2 LQKENI. The length of the CDR3 is 13 residues. The chain's CDR3 is CASRGTGGNEQFF. The CDR3 region has the DNA TGTGCCAGCCGTGGGACAGGGGGAAATGAGCAGTTCTTC.

The chain links TRBV2 to TRBJ1-6; 10 nucleotides match TRBD1. This CDR3 has 15 amino acids. With 3 bases clipped from V and 10 bases from J, the junction kept 6 bases outside the gene matches. Per the germline V gene, CDR1 is SNHLY and CDR2 is FYNNEI. CDR3 sequence reads: CASSDRTGGASPLHF. CDR3 sequence (DNA): TGTGCCAGCAGTGATCGGACAGGGGGGGCCTCACCCCTCCACTTT.

The V call is TRBV7-2, the J call TRBJ2-6; the D gene is possibly TRBD1 (5 bases). Trimming took 5 bases from V and 2 from J, leaving 7 bases between them. The germline V gene has CDR1 SGHTA and CDR2 FQGNSA. This CDR3 has 14 residues. CDR3 sequence (DNA): TGTGCCAGCAGCGGACAAACTGGGGCCAACGTCCTGACTTTC. It yields the protein CASSGQTGANVLTF.

This clonotype was seen a handful of times. The chain joins TRBV5-1 to TRBJ1-4; D might be TRBD1 (6 bases). The CDR3 contains 15 residues. The V end lost 1 base, the J end lost 7 bases, and 14 bases lay between the germline ends. Germline CDR1 reads SGHRS; CDR2 reads YFSETQ. In nucleotides, the CDR3 is TGCGCCAGCAGCTTGACAGGGTTGAAGGGTGAAAAACTGTTTTTT. Translation: CASSLTGLKGEKLFF.

The chain employs TRBV5-1 and TRBJ1-3; D ambiguous. This CDR3 spans 14 amino acids. The germline V gene has CDR1 SGHRS and CDR2 YFSETQ. V lost 1 base to trimming and J lost 1 base, with 6 bases between them. The CDR3: CASSLSESGNTIYF. The CDR3, as DNA: TGCGCCAGCAGCTTGTCCGAATCTGGAAACACCATATATTTT.

The sample holds a few counts of this clonotype. The genes are TRBV5-1 and TRBJ2-7; 10 bases are a match to TRBD2. The J segment lost 3 bases and the V segment lost 3 bases, leaving 3 bases of the junction unmatched. The CDR3 has 14 amino acids. Germline CDR1 reads SGHRS; CDR2 reads YFSETQ. In nucleotides, the CDR3 is TGCGCCAGCAGCTCCGTAGCGGGGGGCTACGAGCAGTACTTC. It translates to CASSSVAGGYEQYF.

This clonotype was found many times. The CDR3 here is CASSLTGGDEKLFF. DNA for the CDR3: TGTGCCAGCAGTCTCACAGGGGGCGATGAAAAACTGTTTTTT. This rearrangement joins TRBV7-9 to TRBJ1-4; 9 nucleotides match TRBD1. This CDR3 has 14 residues. Losses at the gene ends were 6 bases for V and 6 bases for J; bases not matched to a gene: 5. Germline CDR1 is SEHNR and CDR2 is FQNEAQ (reference sequence).

Only a few counts were recorded for this clonotype. An end of the junction differs from the germline gene, which may be a read error. CDR3 residues: CVSSDLEANTEAFF. The CDR3 DNA is TGTGTCAGCAGCGACCTCGAGGCTAACACTGAAGCTTTCTTT. This chain joins TRBV7-6 and TRBJ1-1; D not certain. This CDR3 contains 14 residues. CDR1 and CDR2 (germline): SGHVS, FNYEAQ.

This clonotype was seen just once. The rearrangement joins TRBV5-1 to TRBJ2-3; TRBD2 agrees at 9 bases. From germline, CDR1 is SGHRS and CDR2 YFSETQ. CDR3 size: 15 residues. V shed 2 bases, J shed 5 bases, and the junction held 6 bases outside the gene matches. CDR3 sequence: CASSFAVSGGDTQYF. CDR3 nucleotides: TGCGCCAGCAGCTTCGCGGTTAGCGGGGGAGATACGCAGTATTTT.

In this sample, this clonotype turned up many times. In DNA form, the CDR3 reads TGTGCCAGCAGTCAGACAGGGAGGAACACTGAAGCTTTCTTT. Translated: CASSQTGRNTEAFF. This chain joins TRBV6-1 and TRBJ1-1; 7 bases are a match to TRBD1. J lost 1 base, V lost 5 bases, and 4 bases had no gene match. Germline V gene data show CDR1 as MNHNS and CDR2 as SASEGT. The CDR3 has 14 residues.

There are a few counts of this clonotype. The chain has TRBV12-3 or TRBV12-4 and TRBJ2-7; 8 nucleotides align to TRBD2. The CDR3 has 15 amino acids. V lost 2 bases, J lost 4 bases, and 7 bases stayed unmatched. The CDR3 region has the DNA TGTGCCAGCAGTTTATTTGCGGGGGGTCCATACGAGCAGTACTTC. This codes for CASSLFAGGPYEQYF.

This clonotype came up many times. The chain joins TRBV5-1 to TRBJ2-5; 8 positions agree with TRBD2. V trimming: 0 bases; J trimming: 1 base; junction bases outside the gene matches: 8. CDR3 length: 17 amino acids. The germline gives CDR1 SGHRS, CDR2 YFSETQ. The CDR3 loop reads CASSLAGSGNRQETQYF. Written as DNA, the CDR3 is TGCGCCAGCAGCTTGGCGGGTAGCGGGAACCGCCAAGAGACCCAGTACTTC.

This clonotype has only a few counts. The chain carries TRBV5-6 and TRBJ2-1; 8 bases are shared with TRBD1. The CDR3 extends over 15 amino acids. CDR1 and CDR2 (germline): SGHDT, YYEEEE. After removal of 2 bases from V and 5 bases from J, the junction contained 6 bases not matched to a gene. CDR3 amino acids: CASSFGQGSNNEQFF. CDR3 bases: TGTGCCAGCAGCTTCGGACAGGGTTCAAACAATGAGCAGTTCTTC.

This clonotype appeared a few times. A much larger clone sits a single nucleotide away, making a read error possible. The chain combines TRBV5-6 with TRBJ2-2; D call uncertain. CDR3 length: 12 residues. V gave up 6 bases and J gave up 0 bases, with 3 bases separating them. Germline V CDR1 and CDR2: SGHDT, YYEEEE. This chain's CDR3 is CASNPNTGELFF. The CDR3 DNA follows: TGTGCCAGCAACCCGAACACCGGGGAGCTGTTTTTT. Complete variable domain (other parts from reference TRBV5-6 and TRBJ2-2): DAGVTQSPTHLIKTRGQQVTLRCSPKSGHDTVSWYQQALGQGPQFIFQYYEEEERQRGNFPDRFSGHQFPNYSSELNVNALLLGDSALYLCASNPNTGELFFGEGSRLTVL.

This clonotype was seen at least ten times. J is TRBJ1-1 and V is TRBV5-1; 8 bases match TRBD1. Germline V lookup: CDR1 SGHRS, CDR2 YFSETQ. V shed 4 bases and J 7 bases; nucleotides not matched to a gene: 6. The CDR3 extends over 13 amino acids. CDR3 in DNA: TGCGCCAGCAGCACAGGACAGGGACTTGAAGCTTTCTTT. It yields the protein CASSTGQGLEAFF.

This clonotype showed up just once. A read error may be the cause here, since a much bigger clone is one base away. V gene TRBV10-3 combines with J gene TRBJ2-5, with D possibly matching TRBD1 (6 bases). The CDR3 covers 14 residues. Germline V CDR1 and CDR2: ENHRY, SYGVKD. With 5 bases removed from V and 5 bases from J, the gap between germline ends came to 15 bases. In nucleotides, the CDR3 is TGTGCCATCAGTCCCCAGGGGATGGCTGAGACCCAGTACTTC. Protein product: CAISPQGMAETQYF.

The chain is built from TRBV6-4 and TRBJ2-1, with TRBD1 matching 7 bases. Germline V gene sequence: CDR1 MRHNA, CDR2 SNTAGT. V gave up 6 bases and J gave up 5 bases; unmatched junction bases: 7. This CDR3 region has 14 residues. The CDR3 loop is CASRPGQYNNEQFF. The CDR3 DNA reads TGTGCCAGCAGACCGGGACAGTATAACAATGAGCAGTTCTTC.

The chain combines TRBV27 with TRBJ2-1; TRBD2 matches at 13 bases. The CDR3 consists of 14 residues. From germline, CDR1 is MNHEY and CDR2 SMNVEV (reference sequence). Unmatched junction bases numbered 6, after V lost 8 bases and J lost 8 bases. The CDR3 DNA is TGTGCCAGCGGGTGGACTAGCGGGGGCGATGAGCAGTTCTTC. Translation gives CASGWTSGGDEQFF.

The table lists this clonotype with a few counts. The chain employs TRBV5-6 and TRBJ1-6; 7 bases match TRBD1. The germline CDR1 and CDR2 sequences are SGHDT and YYEEEE. This CDR3 is built from 15 residues. Trimming removed 2 bases from V and 5 bases from J; junction bases left unmatched: 4. CDR3 in DNA: TGTGCCAGCAGCTTTGCAGGGGGTGATAATTCACCCCTCCACTTT. Translated: CASSFAGGDNSPLHF.

The sample holds many counts of this clonotype. J is TRBJ2-5 and V is TRBV9; TRBD2 is a possible D gene (5 bases). Trimming stripped 0 bases from V and 7 bases from J, with 19 bases between. The germline CDR1 and CDR2 sequences are SGDLS and YYNGEE. This CDR3 is built from 16 residues. CDR3 sequence: CASSVVFGGQEGTQYF. Written as DNA, the CDR3 is TGTGCCAGCAGCGTAGTGTTTGGAGGTCAGGAAGGGACCCAGTACTTC.

This clonotype was observed a handful of times. J is TRBJ2-1 and V is TRBV7-3, with no clear D. Germline loops: CDR1 SGHTA, CDR2 FQGTGA. This CDR3 contains 15 residues. V was clipped by 5 bases and J by 7 bases, with 18 bases between them. The chain's CDR3 is CASSPAVSVGNEQFF. For the CDR3, the DNA is TGTGCCAGCAGCCCCGCGGTTTCCGTGGGAAATGAGCAGTTCTTC.

The chain links TRBV11-2 to TRBJ2-3; tentative D call: TRBD2 (6 bases). The CDR3 is 16 amino acids. Looked up from germline, CDR1 is SGHAT and CDR2 is FQNNGV. Trimming left V 5 bases short and J 6 bases short, with 21 bases between. The CDR3 spells CASSPSPGLGSDTQYF. The CDR3 bases are TGTGCCAGCAGCCCTTCACCGGGACTGGGGTCGGATACGCAGTATTTT.

This clonotype has ten or more counts. One end of the junction varies from germline; a read error may be responsible. The CDR3 region is CASSLEVGDYERYF. In DNA form, the CDR3 reads TGTGCCAGCAGCTTAGAGGTAGGGGACTACGAGCGGTACTTC. This chain uses TRBV11-1 with TRBJ2-7; 7 bases map to TRBD2. CDR1 is SGHAT, CDR2 FQDESV, per germline (reference sequence). The CDR3 runs 14 residues.

The gene calls are TRBV7-9 and TRBJ2-2; TRBD1 aligns across 8 bases. The CDR3 sequence is 15 residues long. Germline loops: CDR1 SEHNR, CDR2 FQNEAQ (reference sequence). The trim removed 5 bases at V and 5 bases at J, leaving 7 bases unmatched. The CDR3 DNA follows: TGTGCCAGCAGCCGGGGAACAGGGGGTACCGGGGAGCTGTTTTTT. Translating it yields CASSRGTGGTGELFF.

This clonotype came up many times. The genes are TRBV3-1 and TRBJ1-3, with D possibly TRBD1 on 5 matching bases. Germline V CDR1 and CDR2: LGHDT, YNNKEL (reference sequence). The CDR3 loop spans 15 amino acids. V lost 4 bases to trimming and J lost 4 bases, with 14 bases between them. CDR3 in DNA: TGTGCCAGCAGCCGTGCGGGGGATGCCGGAAACACCATATATTTT. It specifies CASSRAGDAGNTIYF.

This chain joins TRBV7-9 and TRBJ1-2; 8 bases align to TRBD1. Per the germline V gene, CDR1 is SEHNR and CDR2 is FQNEAQ (reference sequence). The CDR3 is made up of 14 amino acids. CDR3 loop: CSGADREIGDGYTF. The CDR3 DNA is TGTTCTGGGGCGGACAGGGAGATAGGGGATGGCTACACCTTC. Full variable domain (outside the CDR3, taken from reference TRBV7-9 and TRBJ1-2): DTGVSQNPRHKITKRGQNVTFRCDPISEHNRLYWYRQTLGQGPEFLTYFQNEAQLEKSRLLSDRFSAERPKGSFSTLEIQRTEQGDSAMYLCSGADREIGDGYTFGSGTRLTVV.

This clonotype was detected only once. This sequence joins TRBV6-5 and TRBJ2-1, with D perhaps matching TRBD2 (5 bases). Germline V lookup: CDR1 MNHEY, CDR2 SVGAGI. The CDR3 has 12 residues. Deletions cut 6 bases from V and 9 bases from J, with 12 bases between. The chain's CDR3 is CASSHTSSEQFF. CDR3 DNA: TGTGCCAGCAGCCATACTAGTAGTGAGCAGTTCTTC.

The gene calls are TRBV13 and TRBJ1-1; TRBD1 might be the D (6 bases). V was clipped by 0 bases and J by 0 bases, with 11 bases between them. This CDR3 has 16 amino acids. CDR1 PRHDT and CDR2 FYEKMQ come from the germline V gene (reference sequence). The CDR3 sequence: CASSLGRGGLNTEAFF. As DNA, the CDR3 is TGTGCCAGCAGCTTAGGCAGGGGAGGGCTGAACACTGAAGCTTTCTTT.

This clonotype was detected many times. The chain uses TRBV5-1 and TRBJ2-1; D uncertain. The CDR3 is 14 residues long. V gave up 4 bases and J gave up 1 base, with 9 bases separating them. Germline V gives CDR1 SGHRS, CDR2 YFSETQ. This CDR3 is CASSPRGSYNEQFF. The CDR3 bases are TGCGCCAGCAGCCCCCGTGGATCCTACAATGAGCAGTTCTTC.

This clonotype was picked up a small number of times. The chain links TRBV9 to TRBJ2-1; 8 positions match TRBD2. Trimming removed 0 bases from V and 8 bases from J; junction bases left unmatched: 4. Germline V lookup: CDR1 SGDLS, CDR2 YYNGEE. This CDR3 has 14 amino acids. The CDR3, as DNA: TGTGCCAGCAGCGTAGCGGGGGGGCTGGATGAGCAGTTCTTC. This gives the protein CASSVAGGLDEQFF. Full variable domain (remainder filled in from reference TRBV9 and TRBJ2-1): DSGVTQTPKHLITATGQRVTLRCSPRSGDLSVYWYQQSLDQGLQFLIQYYNGEERAKGNILERFSAQQFPDLHSELNLSSLELGDSALYFCASSVAGGLDEQFFGPGTRLTVL.

This clonotype came up a few times. The V and J genes are TRBV20-1 and TRBJ2-1; D gene ambiguous. The germline V gene has CDR1 DFQATT and CDR2 SNEGSKA (reference sequence). V lost 6 bases to trimming and J lost 10 bases, with 13 bases between them. This CDR3 is built from 11 residues. DNA for the CDR3: TGCAGTGCCCCCAAGCGATTGGAGCAGTTCTTC. Its translation: CSAPKRLEQFF.